The 14 T cell receptor beta chains reported below all come from one sample, sequenced in a study of shared clonotypes between healthy human individuals. This table comes from immunoSEQ multiplex PCR, and its TCRdb copy is limited to in-frame clones, with some not included. The sample includes about 380,000 clones, 95% to 97% of them seen just once. Material: memory CD8+ T cells sorted from blood. Subset: CD45RO+ cells pooled with CCR7-negative TemRA cells. The receptors derive from a man between 25 and 39 years old in good health.

The J gene is TRBJ2-4, the V gene TRBV19; D might be TRBD1 (5 bases). Trimming stripped 4 bases from V and 6 bases from J, with 10 bases between. There are 13 residues in the CDR3. Germline values: CDR1 LNHDA, CDR2 SQIVND (reference sequence). The CDR3 nucleotides read TGTGCCAGTAGTAATCGGCAGGGAAACATTCAGTACTTC. This translates into CASSNRQGNIQYF. Filled out from reference TRBV19 and TRBJ2-4, the complete variable domain reads DGGITQSPKYLFRKEGQNVTLSCEQNLNHDAMYWYRQDPGQGLRLIYYSQIVNDFQKGDIAEGYSVSREKKESFPLTVTSAQKNPTAFYLCASSNRQGNIQYFGAGTRLSVL.

The CDR3 DNA follows: TGTGCCAGCAGTTACTTCGGACTAGCCCCCAAGTATGAGCAGTACTTC. Its translation is CASSYFGLAPKYEQYF. This sequence joins TRBV6-5 and TRBJ2-7; 8 bases fit TRBD2. The V gene's germline CDR1 is MNHEY and CDR2 SVGAGI. The J segment lost 7 bases and the V segment lost 1 base, leaving 12 bases of the junction unmatched. CDR3 length: 16 residues.

J is TRBJ1-1 and V is TRBV7-2, with 8 bases that match TRBD1. The CDR3 contains 16 residues. V gave up 3 bases and J gave up 2 bases; unmatched junction bases: 8. Germline loops: CDR1 SGHTA, CDR2 FQGNSA. In DNA, the CDR3 is TGTGCCAGCAGCTTGTTGGGACAGGAGGCCAACACTGAAGCTTTCTTT. Translated: CASSLLGQEANTEAFF.

On this clone: Other DNA sequences within the sample encode an identical CDR3. This chain joins TRBV2 and TRBJ2-3; D ambiguous. Trimming removed 1 base at V and 0 bases at J, with 2 bases between. The V gene's germline CDR1 is SNHLY and CDR2 FYNNEI. This CDR3 comprises 13 residues. CDR3 in amino acids: CASSEESTDTQYF. CDR3 nucleotides: TGTGCCAGCAGTGAAGAAAGCACAGATACGCAGTATTTT.

V and J are TRBV5-6 and TRBJ1-5; D is uncertain. Per the germline V gene, CDR1 is SGHDT and CDR2 is YYEEEE. The CDR3 loop spans 16 amino acids. V was clipped by 0 bases and J by 2 bases, with 12 bases between them. The CDR3 sequence: CASSLAGDIGNQPQHF. CDR3 in DNA: TGTGCCAGCAGCTTGGCTGGGGATATAGGCAATCAGCCCCAGCATTTT.

The chain joins TRBV30 to TRBJ2-2; 13 bases fit TRBD2. Per germline, CDR1 GTSNPN and CDR2 SVGIG (reference sequence). The CDR3 sequence is 15 residues long. J gave up 5 bases and V 4 bases, and 4 bases lay outside the gene matches. CDR3 nucleotides: TGTGCCTGGATACCGGGACTAGCGGGAACCGGGGAGCTGTTTTTT. It is translated as CAWIPGLAGTGELFF.

The chain links TRBV5-1 to TRBJ2-5; 14 bases are shared with TRBD2. V lost 4 bases, J lost 3 bases, and 5 bases stayed unmatched. Per the germline V gene, CDR1 is SGHRS and CDR2 is YFSETQ. The CDR3 contains 16 residues. The CDR3 sequence is CASSPGTSGSKETQYF. For the CDR3, the DNA is TGCGCCAGCAGCCCAGGGACTAGCGGGAGCAAAGAGACCCAGTACTTC.

This chain links TRBV4-1 with TRBJ1-1; the D is unclear. The CDR3 runs to 13 residues. The germline V and J ends were trimmed by 4 bases and 5 bases, with 11 bases remaining between them. Germline V gives CDR1 MGHRA, CDR2 YSYEKL. This CDR3 is CASSRRLGTEAFF. The CDR3 DNA reads TGCGCCAGCAGCCGAAGACTGGGAACTGAAGCTTTCTTT.

This chain connects TRBV7-3 to TRBJ2-2, with 7 bases matching TRBD1. The CDR3 has 15 residues. Germline CDR1 reads SGHTA; CDR2 reads FQGTGA. With V trimmed by 5 bases and J by 0 bases, 3 bases remained unmatched. CDR3 sequence: CASSRGQANTGELFF. As DNA, the CDR3 is TGTGCCAGCAGCCGTGGACAGGCGAACACCGGGGAGCTGTTTTTT.

The genes are TRBV5-8 and TRBJ2-1; D perhaps matches TRBD2 (5 bases). The CDR3 loop spans 15 amino acids. V was cut by 0 bases and J by 6 bases, with 13 bases left in between. Per the germline V gene, CDR1 is SGHTS and CDR2 is YDEGEE. DNA of the CDR3: TGTGCCAGCAGCTTGGCCGTAGGAGGAACCAATGAGCAGTTCTTC. It specifies CASSLAVGGTNEQFF.

This chain uses TRBV2 with TRBJ2-2; D unresolved. Germline assignment: CDR1 SNHLY and CDR2 FYNNEI. This CDR3 has 12 residues. V was cut by 10 bases and J by 6 bases, with 12 bases left in between. This CDR3 reads CATHIGSGELFF. As DNA, the CDR3 is TGTGCCACCCATATAGGGTCCGGGGAGCTGTTTTTT.

CDR3 loop: CASSPAGVEQYF. The CDR3 bases are TGTGCCAGCAGCCCAGCGGGCGTCGAGCAGTACTTC. The chain employs TRBV11-2 and TRBJ2-7; a possible D gene is TRBD2 (6 bases). Germline CDR1 is SGHAT and CDR2 is FQNNGV. The CDR3 totals 12 residues. V was cut by 5 bases and J by 6 bases, with 11 bases left in between.

This sequence joins TRBV2 and TRBJ2-1; D unclear. There are 14 residues in the CDR3. Germline assignment: CDR1 SNHLY and CDR2 FYNNEI. Trimming removed 7 bases at V and 4 bases at J, with 14 bases between. The CDR3 loop reads CASTPRLIYNEQFF. The DNA for the CDR3 is TGTGCCAGCACTCCAAGACTGATTTACAATGAGCAGTTCTTC.

This chain links TRBV29-1 with TRBJ1-1; D gene unclear. Germline V gives CDR1 SQVTM, CDR2 ANQGSEA. V lost 8 bases and J 2 bases, leaving 15 bases between the germline ends. The CDR3 has 13 amino acids. CDR3 residues: CSLRSGRNTEAFF. In DNA, the CDR3 is TGCAGCCTCCGATCGGGGAGAAACACTGAAGCTTTCTTT.